A selection of T cell receptor beta chains follows, all from one sample in a study of shared clonotypes between healthy human individuals. TCRdb's copy holds only in-frame clones and misses some; the assay was immunoSEQ multiplex PCR. The sample has roughly 1,600,000 clones, approximately 98.5% seen once; the top ten hold roughly 0.35%. The specimen sequenced was naive CD4+ T cells sorted from blood. These TCRs come from a man aged 25-40 years in good health. The CDR3 runs from the conserved cysteine through the conserved F or W. A D gene is named only where the DNA matches it firmly. The size of a clone is reported for some rows only, either as once, few or many, or as a class for expanded clones.

abundance	j_gene	d_gene	v_gene	CDR3nt	CDR3aa
once	TRBJ1-5	.	TRBV15	TGTGCCACCAGCGAAGGGTCGAATAGCAATCAGCCCCAGCATTTT	CATSEGSNSNQPQHF
.	TRBJ1-2	TRBD1	TRBV28	TGTGCCAGCAGTTTGATAGGGACAGGGTATGGCTACACCTTC	CASSLIGTGYGYTF
.	TRBJ2-1	.	TRBV7-2	TGTGCCAGCAGCTTAAATTTCCCAAAGAAGCAGTTCTTC	CASSLNFPKKQFF
once	TRBJ2-7	.	TRBV5-1	TGCGCCAGCAGCTACCAGGGGCGATCCTACGAGCAGTACTTC	CASSYQGRSYEQYF
.	TRBJ2-7	TRBD1	TRBV29-1	TGCAGCGTCCGGGACAGGGTGAGTGAGCAGTACTTC	CSVRDRVSEQYF
once	TRBJ2-7	.	TRBV10-3	TGTGCCATCAGTGAGTCTGGTACACCCTACGAGCAGTACTTC	CAISESGTPYEQYF
.	TRBJ2-2	.	TRBV5-1	TGCGCCAGCAGCTTTGCGCAGATGAACACCGGGGAGCTGTTTTTT	CASSFAQMNTGELFF
.	TRBJ2-7	TRBD1	TRBV18	TGTGCCAGCTCACCACTCGGGACAGACTTGGAGCAGTACTTC	CASSPLGTDLEQYF
.	TRBJ2-1	TRBD2	TRBV27	TGTGCCAGCAGTACCCTATGGAGCGGGGTTGAGCAGTTCTTC	CASSTLWSGVEQFF
.	TRBJ2-1	TRBD2	TRBV7-6	TGTGCCAGCAGAGCGGGGGGCTCCTACAATGAGCAGTTCTTC	CASRAGGSYNEQFF
.	TRBJ2-7	.	TRBV19	TGTGCCAGTAGTATACCCGGTGGCAGGGGCCACGAGCAGTACTTC	CASSIPGGRGHEQYF
.	TRBJ2-3	.	TRBV5-4	TGTGCCAGCAGCAGGGTGGCAAGGGGTGAGGATACGCAGTATTTT	CASSRVARGEDTQYF
.	TRBJ2-2	.	TRBV7-8	TGTGCCAGCAGCTTAGCCGGACAGACTACGACCGGGGAGCTGTTTTTT	CASSLAGQTTTGELFF
.	TRBJ2-5	.	TRBV20-1	TGCAGTGCTAGACTAGCTGAGACCCAGTACTTC	CSARLAETQYF